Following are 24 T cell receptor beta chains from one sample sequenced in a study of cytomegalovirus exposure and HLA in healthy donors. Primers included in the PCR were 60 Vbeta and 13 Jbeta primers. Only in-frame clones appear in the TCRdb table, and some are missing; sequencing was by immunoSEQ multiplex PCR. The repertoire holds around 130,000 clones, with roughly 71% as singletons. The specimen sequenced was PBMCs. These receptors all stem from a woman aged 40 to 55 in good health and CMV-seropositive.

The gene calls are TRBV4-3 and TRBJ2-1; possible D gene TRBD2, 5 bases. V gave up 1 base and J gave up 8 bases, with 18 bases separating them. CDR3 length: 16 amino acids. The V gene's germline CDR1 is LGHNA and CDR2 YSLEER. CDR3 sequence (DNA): TGCGCCAGCAGCCAAGGAGCCGGCCCCTTGGAGGATGAGCAGTTCTTC. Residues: CASSQGAGPLEDEQFF.

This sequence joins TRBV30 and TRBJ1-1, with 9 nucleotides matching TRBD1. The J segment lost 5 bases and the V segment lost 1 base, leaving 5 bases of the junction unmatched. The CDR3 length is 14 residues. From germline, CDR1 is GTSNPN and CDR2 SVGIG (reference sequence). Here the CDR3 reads CAWSATGGGTEAFF. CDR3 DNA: TGTGCCTGGAGTGCTACAGGGGGCGGGACTGAAGCTTTCTTT.

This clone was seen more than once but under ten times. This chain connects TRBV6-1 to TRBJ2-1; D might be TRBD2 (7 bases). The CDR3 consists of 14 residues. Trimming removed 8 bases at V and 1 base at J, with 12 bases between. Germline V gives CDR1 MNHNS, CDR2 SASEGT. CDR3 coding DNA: TGTGCCAGCCGGGGGGCAGGGTCCTACAATGAGCAGTTCTTC. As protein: CASRGAGSYNEQFF.

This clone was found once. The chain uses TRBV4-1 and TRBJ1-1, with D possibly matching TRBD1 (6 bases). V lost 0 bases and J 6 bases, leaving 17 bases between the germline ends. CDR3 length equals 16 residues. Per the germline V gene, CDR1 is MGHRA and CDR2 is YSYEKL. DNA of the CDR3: TGCGCCAGCAGCCAAGATTGGGGGCCTCGAGACCCTGAAGCTTTCTTT. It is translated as CASSQDWGPRDPEAFF.

CDR3 residues: CASTSRSGTEAFF. CDR3 coding DNA: TGTGCCAGCACCTCTCGGAGTGGCACTGAAGCTTTCTTT. The chain joins TRBV11-2 to TRBJ1-1; D is undetermined. CDR1 SGHAT and CDR2 FQNNGV come from the germline V gene. Between the trimmed V and J ends, which lost 7 bases and 4 bases, there was a span of 13 bases. The CDR3 is made up of 13 amino acids.

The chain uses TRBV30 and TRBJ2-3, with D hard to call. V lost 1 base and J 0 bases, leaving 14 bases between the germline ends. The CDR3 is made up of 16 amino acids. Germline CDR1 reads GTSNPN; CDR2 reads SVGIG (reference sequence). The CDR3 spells CAWSDSPVSSTDTQYF. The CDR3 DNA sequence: TGTGCCTGGAGTGACAGCCCAGTATCTAGCACAGATACGCAGTATTTT.

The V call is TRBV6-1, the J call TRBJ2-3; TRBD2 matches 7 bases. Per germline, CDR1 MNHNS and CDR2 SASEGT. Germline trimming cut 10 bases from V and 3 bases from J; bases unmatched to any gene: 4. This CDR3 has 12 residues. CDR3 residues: CATERGTDTQYF. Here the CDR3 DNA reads TGTGCCACCGAGCGGGGAACAGATACGCAGTATTTT.

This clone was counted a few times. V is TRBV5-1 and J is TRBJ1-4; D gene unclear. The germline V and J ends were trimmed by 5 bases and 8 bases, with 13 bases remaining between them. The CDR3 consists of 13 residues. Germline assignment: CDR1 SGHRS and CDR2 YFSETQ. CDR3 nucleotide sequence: TGCGCCAGCAGTCGGGAATTTAGGGAAAAACTGTTTTTT. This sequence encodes CASSREFREKLFF.

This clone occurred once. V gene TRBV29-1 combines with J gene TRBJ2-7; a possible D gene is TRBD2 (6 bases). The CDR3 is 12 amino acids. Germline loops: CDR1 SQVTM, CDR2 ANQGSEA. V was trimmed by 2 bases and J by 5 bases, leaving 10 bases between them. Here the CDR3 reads CSVESGGDEQYF. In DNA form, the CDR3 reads TGCAGCGTTGAAAGTGGCGGGGACGAGCAGTACTTC.

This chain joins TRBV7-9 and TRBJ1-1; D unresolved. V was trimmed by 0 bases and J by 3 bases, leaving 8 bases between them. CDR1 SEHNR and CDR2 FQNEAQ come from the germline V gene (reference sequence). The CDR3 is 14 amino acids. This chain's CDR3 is CASSLADMYTEAFF. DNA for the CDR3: TGTGCCAGCAGCTTAGCCGACATGTACACTGAAGCTTTCTTT.

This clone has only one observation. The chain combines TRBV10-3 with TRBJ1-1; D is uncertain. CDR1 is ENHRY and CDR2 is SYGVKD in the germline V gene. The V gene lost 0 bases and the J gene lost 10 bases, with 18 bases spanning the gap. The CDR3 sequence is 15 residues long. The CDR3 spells CAISESGSLGGIAFF. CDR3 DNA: TGTGCCATCAGTGAGTCGGGTTCTCTAGGCGGTATAGCTTTCTTT.

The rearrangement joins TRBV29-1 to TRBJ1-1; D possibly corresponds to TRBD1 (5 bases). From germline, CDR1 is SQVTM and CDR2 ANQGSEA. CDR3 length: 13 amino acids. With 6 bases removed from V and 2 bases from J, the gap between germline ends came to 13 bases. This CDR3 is CSVGGAGNTEAFF. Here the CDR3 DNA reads TGCAGCGTAGGAGGGGCAGGAAACACTGAAGCTTTCTTT.

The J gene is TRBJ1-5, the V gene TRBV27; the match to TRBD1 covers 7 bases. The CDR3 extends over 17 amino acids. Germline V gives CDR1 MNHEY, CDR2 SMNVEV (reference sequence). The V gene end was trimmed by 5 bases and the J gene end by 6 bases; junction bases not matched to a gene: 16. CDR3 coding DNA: TGTGCCAGCAGTCACCACCGCCAGGGGGGAACGGCTCAGCCCCAGCATTTT. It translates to CASSHHRQGGTAQPQHF.

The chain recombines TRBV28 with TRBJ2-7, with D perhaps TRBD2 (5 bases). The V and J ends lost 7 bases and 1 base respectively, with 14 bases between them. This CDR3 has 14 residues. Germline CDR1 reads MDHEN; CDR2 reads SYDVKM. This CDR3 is CASTPEAPSYEQYF. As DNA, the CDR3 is TGTGCCAGCACTCCGGAGGCCCCATCCTACGAGCAGTACTTC. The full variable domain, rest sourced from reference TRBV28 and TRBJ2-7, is DVKVTQSSRYLVKRTGEKVFLECVQDMDHENMFWYRQDPGLGLRLIYFSYDVKMKEKGDIPEGYSVSREKKERFSLILESASTNQTSMYLCASTPEAPSYEQYFGPGTRLTVT.

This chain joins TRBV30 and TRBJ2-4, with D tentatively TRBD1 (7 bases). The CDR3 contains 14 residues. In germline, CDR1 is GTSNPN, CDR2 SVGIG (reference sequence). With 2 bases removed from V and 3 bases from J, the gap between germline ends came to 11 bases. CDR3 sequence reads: CAWSRQGGKNIQYF. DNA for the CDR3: TGTGCCTGGAGTCGACAGGGAGGCAAAAACATTCAGTACTTC.

For the CDR3, the DNA is TGTGCCAGCAGCGAAGGGACTAGCGGTCTGCGGGAAGAGACCCAGTACTTC. Its translation: CASSEGTSGLREETQYF. The chain has TRBV4-2 and TRBJ2-5; 11 nucleotides align to TRBD2. In germline, CDR1 is LGHNA, CDR2 YNFKEQ. Germline trimming cut 5 bases from V and 3 bases from J; bases unmatched to any gene: 11. The CDR3 is 17 residues long.

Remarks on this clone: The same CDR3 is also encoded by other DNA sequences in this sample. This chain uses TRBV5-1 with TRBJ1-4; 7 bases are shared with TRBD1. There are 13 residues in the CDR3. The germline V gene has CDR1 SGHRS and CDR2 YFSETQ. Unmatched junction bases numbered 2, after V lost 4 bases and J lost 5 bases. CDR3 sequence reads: CASSEGQNEKLFF. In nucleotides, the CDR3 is TGCGCCAGCAGCGAGGGACAGAATGAAAAACTGTTTTTT.

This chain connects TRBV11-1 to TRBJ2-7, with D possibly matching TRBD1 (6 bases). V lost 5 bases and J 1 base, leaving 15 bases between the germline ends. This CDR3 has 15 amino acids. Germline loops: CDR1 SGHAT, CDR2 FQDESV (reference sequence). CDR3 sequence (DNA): TGTGCCAGCAGCACCCACGGACAGCCTTCCTACGAGCAGTACTTC. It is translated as CASSTHGQPSYEQYF. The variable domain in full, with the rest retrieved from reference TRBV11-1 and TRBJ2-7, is EAEVAQSPRYKITEKSQAVAFWCDPISGHATLYWYRQILGQGPELLVQFQDESVVDDSQLPKDRFSAERLKGVDSTLKIQPAELGDSAMYLCASSTHGQPSYEQYFGPGTRLTVT.

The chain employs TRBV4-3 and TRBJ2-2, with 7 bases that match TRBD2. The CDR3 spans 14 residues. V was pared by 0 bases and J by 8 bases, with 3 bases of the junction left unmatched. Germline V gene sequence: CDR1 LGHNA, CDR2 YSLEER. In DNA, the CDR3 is TGCGCCAGCAGCCAAGATAGACTAGCAGGGGAGCTGTTTTTT. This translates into CASSQDRLAGELFF.

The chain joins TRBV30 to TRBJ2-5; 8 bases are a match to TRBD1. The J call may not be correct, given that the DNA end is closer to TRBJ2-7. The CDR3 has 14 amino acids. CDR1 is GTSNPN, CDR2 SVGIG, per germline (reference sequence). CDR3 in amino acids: CAWNQGASYYEQYF. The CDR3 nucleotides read TGTGCCTGGAACCAGGGGGCGAGCTACTACGAGCAGTACTTC.

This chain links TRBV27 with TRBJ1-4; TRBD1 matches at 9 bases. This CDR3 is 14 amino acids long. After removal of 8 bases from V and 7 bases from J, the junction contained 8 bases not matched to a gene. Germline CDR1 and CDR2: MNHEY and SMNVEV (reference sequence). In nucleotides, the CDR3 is TGTGCCAGCGGTACAGGGGGCGAGGTTGAAAAACTGTTTTTT. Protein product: CASGTGGEVEKLFF.

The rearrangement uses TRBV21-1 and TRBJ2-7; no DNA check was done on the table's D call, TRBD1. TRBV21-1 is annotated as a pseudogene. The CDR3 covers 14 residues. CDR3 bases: TGTGCCAGCAGCAAAAAAAGACAGGGGGACGAGCAGTACTTC. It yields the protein CASSKKRQGDEQYF.

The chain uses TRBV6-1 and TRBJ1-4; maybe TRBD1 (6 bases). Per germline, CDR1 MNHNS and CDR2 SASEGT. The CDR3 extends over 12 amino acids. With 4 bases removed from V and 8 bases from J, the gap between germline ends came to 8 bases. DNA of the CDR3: TGTGCCAGCAGTGCTCAGGGGGAAAAACTGTTTTTT. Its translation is CASSAQGEKLFF.

The CDR3 region is CASSPGQEVFGELFF. The CDR3 DNA reads as TGTGCCAGCAGTCCGGGACAGGAGGTTTTCGGGGAGCTGTTTTTT. J is TRBJ2-2 and V is TRBV6-1; 8 nucleotides agree with TRBD1. This CDR3 is 15 amino acids long. Looked up from germline, CDR1 is MNHNS and CDR2 is SASEGT. J gave up 7 bases and V 5 bases, and 9 bases lay outside the gene matches.